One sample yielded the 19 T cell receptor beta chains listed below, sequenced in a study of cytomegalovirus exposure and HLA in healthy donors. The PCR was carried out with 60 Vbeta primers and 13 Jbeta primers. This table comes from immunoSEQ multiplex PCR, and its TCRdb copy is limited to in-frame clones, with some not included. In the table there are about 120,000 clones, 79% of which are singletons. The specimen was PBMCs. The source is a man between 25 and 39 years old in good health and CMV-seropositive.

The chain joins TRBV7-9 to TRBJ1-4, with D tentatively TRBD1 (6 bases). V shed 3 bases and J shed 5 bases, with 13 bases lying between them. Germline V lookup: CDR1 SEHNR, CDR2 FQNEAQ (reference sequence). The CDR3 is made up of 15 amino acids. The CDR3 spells CASSFNLGQNEKLFF. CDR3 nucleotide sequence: TGTGCCAGCAGCTTCAATCTGGGACAAAATGAAAAACTGTTTTTT. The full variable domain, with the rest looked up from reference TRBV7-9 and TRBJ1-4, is DTGVSQNPRHKITKRGQNVTFRCDPISEHNRLYWYRQTLGQGPEFLTYFQNEAQLEKSRLLSDRFSAERPKGSFSTLEIQRTEQGDSAMYLCASSFNLGQNEKLFFGSGTQLSVL.

CDR3 protein: CASSVSQLDTQYF. CDR3 in DNA: TGTGCCAGCAGTGTTAGCCAATTAGATACGCAGTATTTT. This chain uses TRBV6-1 with TRBJ2-3; the D is unclear. This CDR3 has 13 amino acids. Germline-derived CDR1 and CDR2 are MNHNS and SASEGT. V gave up 4 bases and J gave up 5 bases, with 10 bases separating them.

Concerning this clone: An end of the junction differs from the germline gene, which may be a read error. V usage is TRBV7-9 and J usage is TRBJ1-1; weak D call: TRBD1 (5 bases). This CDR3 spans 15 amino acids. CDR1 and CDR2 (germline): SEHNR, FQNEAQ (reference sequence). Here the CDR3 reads CSSSSLLGEGTEAFF. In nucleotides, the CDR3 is TGTTCCAGCAGCTCCCTTCTAGGGGAGGGCACTGAAGCTTTCTTT.

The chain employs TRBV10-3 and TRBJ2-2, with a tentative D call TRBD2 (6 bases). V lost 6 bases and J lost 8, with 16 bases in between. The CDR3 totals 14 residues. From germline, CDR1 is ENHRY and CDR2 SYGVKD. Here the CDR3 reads CAISPTSSRGELFF. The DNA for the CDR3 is TGTGCCATCAGCCCGACTAGTTCGAGGGGGGAGCTGTTTTTT.

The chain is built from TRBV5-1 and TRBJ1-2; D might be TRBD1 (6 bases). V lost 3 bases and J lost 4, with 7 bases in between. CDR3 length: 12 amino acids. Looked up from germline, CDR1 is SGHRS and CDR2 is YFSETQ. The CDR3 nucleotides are TGCGCCAGCAGCTCGGACAGCTATGGCTACACCTTC. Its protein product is CASSSDSYGYTF. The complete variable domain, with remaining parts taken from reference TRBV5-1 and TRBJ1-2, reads KAGVTQTPRYLIKTRGQQVTLSCSPISGHRSVSWYQQTPGQGLQFLFEYFSETQRNKGNFPGRFSGRQFSNSRSEMNVSTLELGDSALYLCASSSDSYGYTFGSGTRLTVV.

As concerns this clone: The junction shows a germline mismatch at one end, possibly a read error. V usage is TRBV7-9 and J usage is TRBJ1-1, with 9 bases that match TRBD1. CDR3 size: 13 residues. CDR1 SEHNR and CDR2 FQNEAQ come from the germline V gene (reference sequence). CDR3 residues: CSSSFRDRVGAFF. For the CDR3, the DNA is TGTTCCAGCAGCTTCAGGGACAGGGTGGGCGCTTTCTTT.

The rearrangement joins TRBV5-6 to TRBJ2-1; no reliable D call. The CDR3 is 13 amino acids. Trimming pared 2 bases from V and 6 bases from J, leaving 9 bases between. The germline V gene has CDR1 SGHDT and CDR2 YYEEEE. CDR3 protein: CASSFLGFNEQFF. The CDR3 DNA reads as TGTGCCAGCAGCTTCCTAGGCTTCAATGAGCAGTTCTTC.

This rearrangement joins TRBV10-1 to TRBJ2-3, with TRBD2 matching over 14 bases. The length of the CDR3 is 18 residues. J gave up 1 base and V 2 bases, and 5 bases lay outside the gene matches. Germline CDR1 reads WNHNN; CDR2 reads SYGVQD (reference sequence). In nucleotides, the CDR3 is TGCGCCAGCAGTGAGATGGGACTAGCGGGAGAACGCACAGATACGCAGTATTTT. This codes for CASSEMGLAGERTDTQYF.

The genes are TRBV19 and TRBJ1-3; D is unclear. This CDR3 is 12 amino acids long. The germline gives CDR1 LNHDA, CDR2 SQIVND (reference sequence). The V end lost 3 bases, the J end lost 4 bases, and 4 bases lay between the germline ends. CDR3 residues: CASSILGNTIYF. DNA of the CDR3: TGTGCCAGTAGTATTCTGGGAAACACCATATATTTT.

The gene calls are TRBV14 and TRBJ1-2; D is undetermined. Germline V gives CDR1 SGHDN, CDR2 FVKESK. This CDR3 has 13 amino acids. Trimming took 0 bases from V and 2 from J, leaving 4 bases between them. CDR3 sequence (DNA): TGTGCCAGCAGCCAAGATTTAAACTATGGCTACACCTTC. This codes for CASSQDLNYGYTF.

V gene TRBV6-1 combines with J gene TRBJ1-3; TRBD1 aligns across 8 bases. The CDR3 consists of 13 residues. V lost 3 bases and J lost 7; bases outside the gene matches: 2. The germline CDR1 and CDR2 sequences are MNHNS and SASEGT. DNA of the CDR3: TGTGCCAGCAGTGACCGGGACAGGAACACCATATATTTT. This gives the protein CASSDRDRNTIYF.

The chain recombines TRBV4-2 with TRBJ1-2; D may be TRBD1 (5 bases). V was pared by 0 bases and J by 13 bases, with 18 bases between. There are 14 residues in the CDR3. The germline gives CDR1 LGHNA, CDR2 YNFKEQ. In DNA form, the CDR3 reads TGTGCCAGCAGCCAAGATATCGGGACTGATGTAGGCACCTTC. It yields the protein CASSQDIGTDVGTF.

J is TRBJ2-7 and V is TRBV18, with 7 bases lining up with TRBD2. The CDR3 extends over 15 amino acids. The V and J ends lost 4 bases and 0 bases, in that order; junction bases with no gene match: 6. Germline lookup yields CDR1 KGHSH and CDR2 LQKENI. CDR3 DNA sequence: TGTGCCAGCTCACTAGCGGGTAGGAGCTCCTACGAGCAGTACTTC. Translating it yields CASSLAGRSSYEQYF.

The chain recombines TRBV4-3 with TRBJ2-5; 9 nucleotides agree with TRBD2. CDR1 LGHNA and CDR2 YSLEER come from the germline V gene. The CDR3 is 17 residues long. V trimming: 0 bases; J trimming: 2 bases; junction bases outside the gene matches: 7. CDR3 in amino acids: CASSQDLPSGEQETQYF. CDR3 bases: TGCGCCAGCAGCCAAGATCTTCCTAGCGGGGAACAAGAGACCCAGTACTTC.

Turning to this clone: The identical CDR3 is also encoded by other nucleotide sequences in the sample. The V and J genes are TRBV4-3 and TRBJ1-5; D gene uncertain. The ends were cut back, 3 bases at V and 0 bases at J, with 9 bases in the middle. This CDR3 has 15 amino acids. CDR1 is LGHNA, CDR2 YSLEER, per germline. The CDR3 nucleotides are TGCGCCAGCAGCCACACGACGGGTAGCAATCAGCCCCAGCATTTT. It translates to CASSHTTGSNQPQHF.

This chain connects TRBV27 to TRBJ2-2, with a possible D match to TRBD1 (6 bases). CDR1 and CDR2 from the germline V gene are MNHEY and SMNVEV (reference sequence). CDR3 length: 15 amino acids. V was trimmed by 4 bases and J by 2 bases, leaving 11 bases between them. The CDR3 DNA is TGTGCCAGCAGTTCCCAGGGGAGAAACACCGGGGAGCTGTTTTTT. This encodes CASSSQGRNTGELFF.

In DNA form, the CDR3 reads TGTGCCAGCAGCTTAGTGGGCGGACAGAACTACGAGCAGTACTTC. Translation gives CASSLVGGQNYEQYF. The rearrangement uses TRBV7-9 and TRBJ2-7; a weak D match, TRBD1 (6 bases). V lost 1 base and J lost 3, with 13 bases in between. CDR1 and CDR2 from the germline V gene are SEHNR and FQNEAQ (reference sequence). This CDR3 contains 15 residues. Filled out from reference TRBV7-9 and TRBJ2-7, the complete variable domain reads DTGVSQNPRHKITKRGQNVTFRCDPISEHNRLYWYRQTLGQGPEFLTYFQNEAQLEKSRLLSDRFSAERPKGSFSTLEIQRTEQGDSAMYLCASSLVGGQNYEQYFGPGTRLTVT.

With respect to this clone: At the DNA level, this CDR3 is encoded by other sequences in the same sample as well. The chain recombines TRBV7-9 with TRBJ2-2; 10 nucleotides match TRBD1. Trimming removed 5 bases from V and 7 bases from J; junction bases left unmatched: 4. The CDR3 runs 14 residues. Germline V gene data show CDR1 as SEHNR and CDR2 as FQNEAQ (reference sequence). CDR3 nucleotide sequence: TGTGCCAGCAGCCTGGGACAGGGGCACGGGGAGCTGTTTTTT. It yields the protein CASSLGQGHGELFF.

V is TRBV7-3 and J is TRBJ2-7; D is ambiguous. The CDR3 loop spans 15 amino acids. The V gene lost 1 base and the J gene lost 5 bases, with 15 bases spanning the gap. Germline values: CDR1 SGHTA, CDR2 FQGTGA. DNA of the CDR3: TGTGCCAGCAGCTTAAGCGGCGGTCCTTTCGACGAGCAGTACTTC. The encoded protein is CASSLSGGPFDEQYF.